The clone carrying this T cell receptor beta chain was counted only a few times. Its target is unknown. Using a J-beta primer mix together with a sample-barcoded 5' primer, a second PCR was run for roughly 7 to 11 cycles. MiXCR, run by TCRdb on the 5' RACE reads, gives a single entry per CDR3 protein. The sample shows 550,000 to 650,000 distinct CDR3 sequences, 27% of them seen only once. This CDR3 spans 12 amino acids. Germline values: CDR1 SNHLY, CDR2 FYNNEI. Trimming took off 6 bases at V and 1 base at J, with 6 bases between the two ends. These data belong to a study of blood T cells in healthy people across ages. Study-level findings and limits: The unknown donor CMV status may have confounded expanded clonotype changes. TCR beta diversity, measured per million T cells, fell in a roughly linear way with age.

This same sample was also taken into another study, of T cells of mothers and their children.

The chain carries TRBV2 and TRBJ1-1; D gene uncertain. The sequencing sample was made of blood. The sequence was obtained from a boy between 2 and 10 years old in good health. Here the CDR3 reads CASRRRNTEAFF. In DNA, the CDR3 is TGTGCCAGCAGGCGGAGGAACACTGAAGCTTTCTTT.